This T cell receptor beta chain was observed in a study of blood T cell repertoires in COVID-19. Turning to the study itself: COVID-19 samples, acute and convalescent, were from the United States, Italy and Spain. In each case, the material was cDNA or gDNA derived from T cells, B-cell-depleted T cells, or PBMCs.

Authors' data handling: Nucleated cell counts were estimated from reference gene primer amplification. TCRdb's copy holds only in-frame clones and misses some; the assay was immunoSEQ multiplex PCR. D and trimming were read from the DNA, whereas the V and J calls and clone size are those reported in that table. The table has 350,000 or so clones, approximately 89% seen once. Germline assignment: CDR1 MDHEN and CDR2 SYDVKM. This CDR3 is built from 14 residues. V lost 10 bases, J lost 7 bases, and 17 bases lay in between. The receptor's source is a young woman with COVID-19, enrolled during active disease. Sample: peripheral blood. This chain uses TRBV28 with TRBJ1-6; tentative D call: TRBD1 (5 bases). The CDR3 sequence: CATREGSINSPLHF. The CDR3, as DNA: TGTGCCACCAGGGAGGGAAGTATAAATTCACCCCTCCACTTT.